This TCR beta chain stems from a study of T cells expressing NK-cell markers. This CDR3 is 15 amino acids long. Per germline, CDR1 MNHNS and CDR2 SASEGT. TCRdb processed the 5' RACE reads again and assigns one entry to each CDR3 protein, with no DNA. The sample has 200,000 to 300,000 distinct CDR3 sequences; the top ten hold roughly 4.2%. The sequencing sample was made of blood T cells: a sorted CD56 or NKG2C T cell subset, CD4+ or CD8+ T cells, or bulk PBMC T cells (not recorded which). The receptor was derived from a woman between 18 and 70 years old in good health. V and J are TRBV6-1 and TRBJ1-5; TCRdb proposes TRBD1, but this gene call is untestable without DNA. CDR3 in amino acids: CASSAGQGVVQPQHF.